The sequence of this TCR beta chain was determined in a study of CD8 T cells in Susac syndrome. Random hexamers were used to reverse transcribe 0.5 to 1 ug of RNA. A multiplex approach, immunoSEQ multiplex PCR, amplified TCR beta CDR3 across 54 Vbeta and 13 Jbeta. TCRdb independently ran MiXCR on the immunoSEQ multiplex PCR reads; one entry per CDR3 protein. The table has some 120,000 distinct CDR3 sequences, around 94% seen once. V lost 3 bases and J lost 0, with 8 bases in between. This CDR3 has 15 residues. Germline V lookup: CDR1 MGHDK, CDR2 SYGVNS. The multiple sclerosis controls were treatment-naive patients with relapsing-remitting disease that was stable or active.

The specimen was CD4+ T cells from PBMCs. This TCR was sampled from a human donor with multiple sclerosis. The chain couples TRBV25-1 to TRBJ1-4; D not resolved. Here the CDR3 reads CASSDIAATNEKLFF. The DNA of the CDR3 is TGTGCCAGCAGTGACATTGCAGCAACTAATGAAAAACTGTTTTTT.